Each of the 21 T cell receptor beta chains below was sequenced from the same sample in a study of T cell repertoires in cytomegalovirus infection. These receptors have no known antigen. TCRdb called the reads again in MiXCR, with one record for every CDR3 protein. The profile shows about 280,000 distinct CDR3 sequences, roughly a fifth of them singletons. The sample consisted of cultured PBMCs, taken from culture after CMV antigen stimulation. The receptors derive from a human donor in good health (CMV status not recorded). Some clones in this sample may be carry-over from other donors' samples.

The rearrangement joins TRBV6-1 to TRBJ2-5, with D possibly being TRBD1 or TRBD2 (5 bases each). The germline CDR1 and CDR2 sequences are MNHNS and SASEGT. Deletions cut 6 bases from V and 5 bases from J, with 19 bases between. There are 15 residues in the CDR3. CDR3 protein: CASRDSGNTRETQYF. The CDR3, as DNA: TGTGCCAGCAGGGACTCAGGGAATACGCGCGAGACCCAGTACTTC.

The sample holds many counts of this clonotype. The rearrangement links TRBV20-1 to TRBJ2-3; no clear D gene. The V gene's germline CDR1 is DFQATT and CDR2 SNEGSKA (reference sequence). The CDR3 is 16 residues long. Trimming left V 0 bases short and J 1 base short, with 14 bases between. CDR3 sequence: CSARDRWRQRTDTQYF. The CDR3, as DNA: TGCAGTGCTAGAGATAGGTGGCGGCAGCGCACAGATACGCAGTATTTT.

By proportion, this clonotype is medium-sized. The CDR3 is CASSETGYYGYTF. For the CDR3, the DNA is TGTGCCAGCAGCGAAACAGGGTACTATGGCTACACCTTC. The chain combines TRBV7-2 with TRBJ1-2, with a tentative D call TRBD1 (6 bases). Trimming took 5 bases from V and 3 from J, leaving 10 bases between them. The CDR3 covers 13 residues. Germline V lookup: CDR1 SGHTA, CDR2 FQGNSA.

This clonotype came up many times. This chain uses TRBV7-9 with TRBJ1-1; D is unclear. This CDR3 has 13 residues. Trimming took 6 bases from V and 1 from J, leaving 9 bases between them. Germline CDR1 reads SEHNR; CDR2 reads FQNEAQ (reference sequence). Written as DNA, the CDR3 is TGTGCCAGCAGTGAGGGCTGGAACACTGAAGCTTTCTTT. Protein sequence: CASSEGWNTEAFF.

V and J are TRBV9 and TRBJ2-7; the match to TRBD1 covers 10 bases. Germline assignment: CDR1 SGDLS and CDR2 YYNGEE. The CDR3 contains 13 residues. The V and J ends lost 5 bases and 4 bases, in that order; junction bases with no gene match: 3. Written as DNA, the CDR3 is TGTGCCAGCAGTGGGACAGGGGTTTACGAGCAGTACTTC. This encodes CASSGTGVYEQYF.

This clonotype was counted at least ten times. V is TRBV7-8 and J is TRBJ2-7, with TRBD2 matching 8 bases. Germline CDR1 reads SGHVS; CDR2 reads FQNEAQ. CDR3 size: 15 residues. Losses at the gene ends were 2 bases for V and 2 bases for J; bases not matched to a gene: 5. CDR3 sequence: CASSLLAGPAYEQYV. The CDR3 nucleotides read TGTGCCAGCAGCTTACTAGCGGGCCCGGCCTACGAGCAGTACGTC.

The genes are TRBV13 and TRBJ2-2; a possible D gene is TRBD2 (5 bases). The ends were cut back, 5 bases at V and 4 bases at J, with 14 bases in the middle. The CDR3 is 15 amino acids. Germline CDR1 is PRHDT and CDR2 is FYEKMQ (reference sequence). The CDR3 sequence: CASSLTRDFTGELFF. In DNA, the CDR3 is TGTGCCAGCAGCCTTACTAGAGACTTCACCGGGGAGCTGTTTTTT.

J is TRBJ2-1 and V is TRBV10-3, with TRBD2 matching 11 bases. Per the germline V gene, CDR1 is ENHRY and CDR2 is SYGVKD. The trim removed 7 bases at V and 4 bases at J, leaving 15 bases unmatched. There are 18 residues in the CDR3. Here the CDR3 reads CAIKSTSGRRGLYNEQFF. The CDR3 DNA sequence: TGTGCCATCAAGTCCACTAGCGGGAGAAGGGGGCTTTACAATGAGCAGTTCTTC.

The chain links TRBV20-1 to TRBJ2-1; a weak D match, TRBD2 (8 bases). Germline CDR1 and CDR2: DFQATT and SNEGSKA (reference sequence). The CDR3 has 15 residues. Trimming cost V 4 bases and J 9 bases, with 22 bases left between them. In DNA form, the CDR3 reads TGCAGTGCTACGGGGACTAGGGGGCACACGGGTGAGCAGTTCTTC. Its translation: CSATGTRGHTGEQFF.

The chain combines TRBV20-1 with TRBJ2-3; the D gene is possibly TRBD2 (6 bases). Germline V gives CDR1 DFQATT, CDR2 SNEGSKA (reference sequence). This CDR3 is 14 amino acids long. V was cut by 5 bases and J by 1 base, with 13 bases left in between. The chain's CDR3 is CSAQWASGTDTQYF. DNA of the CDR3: TGCAGTGCTCAGTGGGCTAGCGGCACAGATACGCAGTATTTT.

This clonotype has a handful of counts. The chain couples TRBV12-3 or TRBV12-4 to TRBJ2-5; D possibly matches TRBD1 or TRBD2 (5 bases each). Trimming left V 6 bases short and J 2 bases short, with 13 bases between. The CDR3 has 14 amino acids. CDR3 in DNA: TGTGCCAGCAGGGGGACCCGCCGGCAAGAGACCCAGTACTTC. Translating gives CASRGTRRQETQYF.

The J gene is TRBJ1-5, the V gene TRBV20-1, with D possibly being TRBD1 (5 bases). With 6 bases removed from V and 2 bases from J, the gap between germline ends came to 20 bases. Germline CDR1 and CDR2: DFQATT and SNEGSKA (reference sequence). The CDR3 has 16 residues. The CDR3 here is CSATRSRGMGNQPQHF. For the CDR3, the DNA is TGCAGTGCCACCCGATCCCGGGGCATGGGCAATCAGCCCCAGCATTTT.

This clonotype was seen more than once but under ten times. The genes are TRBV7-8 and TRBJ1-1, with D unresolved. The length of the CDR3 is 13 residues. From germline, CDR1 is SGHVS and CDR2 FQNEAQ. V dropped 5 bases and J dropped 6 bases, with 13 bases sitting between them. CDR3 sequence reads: CASSPGASPEAFF. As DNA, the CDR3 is TGTGCCAGCAGCCCCGGAGCATCACCTGAAGCTTTCTTT.

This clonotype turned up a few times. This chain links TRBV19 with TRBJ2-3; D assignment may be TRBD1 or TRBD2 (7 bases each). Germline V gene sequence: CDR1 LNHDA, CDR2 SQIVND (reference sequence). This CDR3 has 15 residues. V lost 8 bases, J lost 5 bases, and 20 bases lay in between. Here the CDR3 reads CASVRSGAGGDTQYF. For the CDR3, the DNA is TGTGCCAGTGTTAGAAGCGGGGCAGGGGGAGATACGCAGTATTTT.

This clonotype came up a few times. CDR3 DNA sequence: TGTGCCAGCAGCTACCCCGGGACAGGGGGCGCGTCTGGAGCTTTCTTT. Amino acids: CASSYPGTGGASGAFF. J is TRBJ1-1 and V is TRBV11-3; 12 positions agree with TRBD1. The length of the CDR3 is 16 residues. Germline-derived CDR1 and CDR2 are SGHNT and YENEEA. V shed 4 bases and J 10 bases; nucleotides not matched to a gene: 13.

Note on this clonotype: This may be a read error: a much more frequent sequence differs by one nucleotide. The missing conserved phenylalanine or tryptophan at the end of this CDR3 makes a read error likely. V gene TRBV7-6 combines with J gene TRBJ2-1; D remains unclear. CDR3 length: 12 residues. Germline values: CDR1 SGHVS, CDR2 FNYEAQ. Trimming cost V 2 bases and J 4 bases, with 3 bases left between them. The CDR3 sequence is CASSLPYNEQFL. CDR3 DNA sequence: TGTGCCAGCAGCTTACCATACAATGAGCAGTTCCTC.

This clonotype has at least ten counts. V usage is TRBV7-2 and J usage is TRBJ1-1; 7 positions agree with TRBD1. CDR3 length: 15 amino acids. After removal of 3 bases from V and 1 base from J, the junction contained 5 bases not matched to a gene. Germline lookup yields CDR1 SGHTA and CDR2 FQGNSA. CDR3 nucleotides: TGTGCCAGCAGCTTCTCCTACAGGGGGAACACTGAAGCTTTCTTT. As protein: CASSFSYRGNTEAFF.

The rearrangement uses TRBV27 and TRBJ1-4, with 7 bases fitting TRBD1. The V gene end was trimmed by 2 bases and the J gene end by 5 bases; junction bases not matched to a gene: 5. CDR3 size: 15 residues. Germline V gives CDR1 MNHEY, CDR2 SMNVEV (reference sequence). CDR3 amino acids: CASSLRQGGNEKLFF. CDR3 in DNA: TGTGCCAGCAGTTTACGACAGGGCGGAAATGAAAAACTGTTTTTT. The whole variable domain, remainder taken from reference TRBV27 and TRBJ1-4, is EAQVTQNPRYLITVTGKKLTVTCSQNMNHEYMSWYRQDPGLGLRQIYYSMNVEVTDKGDVPEGYKVSRKEKRNFPLILESPSPNQTSLYFCASSLRQGGNEKLFFGSGTQLSVL.

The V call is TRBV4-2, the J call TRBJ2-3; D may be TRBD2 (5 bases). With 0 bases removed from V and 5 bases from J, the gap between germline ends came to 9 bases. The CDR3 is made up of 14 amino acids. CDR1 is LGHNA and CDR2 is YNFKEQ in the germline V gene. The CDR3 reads CASSQESGRDTQYF. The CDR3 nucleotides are TGTGCCAGCAGCCAAGAATCTGGGAGAGATACGCAGTATTTT.

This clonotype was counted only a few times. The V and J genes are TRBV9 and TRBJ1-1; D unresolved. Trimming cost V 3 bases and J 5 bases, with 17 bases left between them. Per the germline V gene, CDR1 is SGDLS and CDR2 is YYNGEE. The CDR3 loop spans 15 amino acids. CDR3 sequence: CASSAPRGRGTEAFF. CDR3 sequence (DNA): TGTGCCAGCAGCGCCCCACGGGGTCGTGGAACTGAAGCTTTCTTT.

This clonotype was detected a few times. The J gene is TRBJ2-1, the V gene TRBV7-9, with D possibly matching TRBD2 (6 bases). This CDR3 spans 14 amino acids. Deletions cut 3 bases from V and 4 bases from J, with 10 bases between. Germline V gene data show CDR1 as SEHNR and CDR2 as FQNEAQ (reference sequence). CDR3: CASSFFGGYNEQFF. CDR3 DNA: TGTGCCAGCAGCTTCTTTGGGGGGTACAATGAGCAGTTCTTC.